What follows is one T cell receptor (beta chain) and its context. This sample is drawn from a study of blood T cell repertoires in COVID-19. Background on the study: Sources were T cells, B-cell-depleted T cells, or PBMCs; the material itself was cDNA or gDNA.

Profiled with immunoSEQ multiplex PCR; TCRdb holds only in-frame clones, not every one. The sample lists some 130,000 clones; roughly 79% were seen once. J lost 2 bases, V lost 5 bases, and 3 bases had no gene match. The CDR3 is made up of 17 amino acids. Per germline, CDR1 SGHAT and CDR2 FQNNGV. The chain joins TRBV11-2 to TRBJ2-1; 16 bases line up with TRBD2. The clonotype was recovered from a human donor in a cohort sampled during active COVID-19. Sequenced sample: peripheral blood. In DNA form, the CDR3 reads TGTGCCAGCAGCAGCGGGACTAGCGGGGGGGCCTACAATGAGCAGTTCTTC. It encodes CASSSGTSGGAYNEQFF. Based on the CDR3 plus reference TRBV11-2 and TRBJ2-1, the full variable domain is EAGVAQSPRYKIIEKRQSVAFWCNPISGHATLYWYQQILGQGPKLLIQFQNNGVVDDSQLPKDRFSAERLKGVDSTLKIQPAKLEDSAVYLCASSSGTSGGAYNEQFFGPGTRLTVL.